This TCR beta chain was identified during a study of blood T cell repertoires in COVID-19. There are 16 residues in the CDR3. CDR1 is MGHRA and CDR2 is YSYEKL in the germline V gene. The V gene lost 0 bases and the J gene lost 5 bases, with 16 bases spanning the gap. This clone was counted a few times. Data came from immunoSEQ multiplex PCR; TCRdb stores just in-frame clones and leaves some out. Of some 180,000 clones in the sample, about 75% were seen once. This sequence originates from a woman aged 50 to 60 with active or convalescent COVID-19. Sequenced sample: peripheral blood. The chain joins TRBV4-1 to TRBJ1-1; no reliable D call. CDR3 residues: CASSQDIAAVVTEAFF. DNA for the CDR3: TGCGCCAGCAGCCAAGATATCGCAGCGGTAGTGACTGAAGCTTTCTTT.